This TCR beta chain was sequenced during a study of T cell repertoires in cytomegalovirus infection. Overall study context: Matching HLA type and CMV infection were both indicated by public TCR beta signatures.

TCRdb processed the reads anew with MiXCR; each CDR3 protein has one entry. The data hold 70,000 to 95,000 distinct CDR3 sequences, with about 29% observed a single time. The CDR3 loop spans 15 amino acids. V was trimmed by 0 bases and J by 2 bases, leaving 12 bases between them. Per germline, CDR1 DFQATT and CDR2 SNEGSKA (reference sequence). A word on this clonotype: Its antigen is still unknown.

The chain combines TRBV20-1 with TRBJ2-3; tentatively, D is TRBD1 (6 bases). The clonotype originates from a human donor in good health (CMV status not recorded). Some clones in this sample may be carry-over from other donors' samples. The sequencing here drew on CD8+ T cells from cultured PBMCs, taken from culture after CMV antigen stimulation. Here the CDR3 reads CSARDYRDPTDTQYF. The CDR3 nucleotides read TGCAGTGCTAGAGATTACAGGGATCCCACAGATACGCAGTATTTT.